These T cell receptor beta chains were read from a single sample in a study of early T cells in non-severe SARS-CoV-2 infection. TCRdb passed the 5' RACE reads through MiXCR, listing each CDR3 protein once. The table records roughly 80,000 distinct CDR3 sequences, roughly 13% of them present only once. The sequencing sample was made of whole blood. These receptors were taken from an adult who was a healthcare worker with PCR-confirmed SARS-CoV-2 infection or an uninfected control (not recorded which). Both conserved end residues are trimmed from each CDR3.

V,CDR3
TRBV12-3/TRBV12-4,ASSRTVSGNTIY
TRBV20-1,SARDPSGGSDYGYT
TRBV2,ASSESNIGPNEQF
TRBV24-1,ATSESGQGSNQPQH
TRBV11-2,ASSFKPAGFFYNEQF
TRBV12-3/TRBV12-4,ASSPYRNGFEAF
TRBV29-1,SVDSGGGSYGYT
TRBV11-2,AGSLMSDTQY
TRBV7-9,ASSSVPNSPLH
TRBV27,ATAGPKNIQY
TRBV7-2,ASSPSGLAGEETQY
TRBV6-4,ASSVNSINEQF
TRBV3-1,ASSQFLTGELF
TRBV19,ASSIDYRALNEQF
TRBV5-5,ASSSGQGAGYEQY
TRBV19,ASSIDLGTGGANQPQH